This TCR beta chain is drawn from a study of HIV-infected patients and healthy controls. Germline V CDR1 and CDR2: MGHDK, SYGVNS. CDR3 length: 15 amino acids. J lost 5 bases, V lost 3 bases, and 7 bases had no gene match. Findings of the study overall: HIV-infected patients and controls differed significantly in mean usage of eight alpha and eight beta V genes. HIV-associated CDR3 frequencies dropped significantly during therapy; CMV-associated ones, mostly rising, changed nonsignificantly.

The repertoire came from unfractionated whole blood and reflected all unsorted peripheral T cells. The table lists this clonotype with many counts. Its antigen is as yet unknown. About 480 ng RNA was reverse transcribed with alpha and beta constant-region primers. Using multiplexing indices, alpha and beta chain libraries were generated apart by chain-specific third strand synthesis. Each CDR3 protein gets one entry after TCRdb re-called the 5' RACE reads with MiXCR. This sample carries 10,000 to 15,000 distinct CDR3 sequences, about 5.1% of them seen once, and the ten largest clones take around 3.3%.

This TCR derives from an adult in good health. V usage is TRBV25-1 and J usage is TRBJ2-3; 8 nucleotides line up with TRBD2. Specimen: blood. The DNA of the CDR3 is TGTGCCAGCAGTGATAGCTCGGGGGGGCAAGATACGCAGTATTTT. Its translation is CASSDSSGGQDTQYF.